A single sample is the source of the 25 T cell receptor beta chains below, sequenced in a study of blood T cell repertoires in COVID-19. Sequenced by immunoSEQ multiplex PCR; TCRdb stores in-frame clones only, minus some. The table includes some 290,000 clones, roughly 85% detected once. Sample: peripheral blood. All receptors derive from a man in his sixties who had recovered from COVID-19.

This chain joins TRBV10-1 and TRBJ2-1; 10 bases fit TRBD2. Germline V gene sequence: CDR1 WNHNN, CDR2 SYGVQD (reference sequence). This CDR3 has 16 residues. The V and J ends lost 7 bases and 7 bases, in that order; junction bases with no gene match: 13. Here the CDR3 DNA reads TGCGCCAGCACATTAAGGGGGACTAGCGTTTTGAATGAGCAGTTCTTC. Encoded protein: CASTLRGTSVLNEQFF.

The chain joins TRBV6-1 to TRBJ2-2; D not resolved. The germline V gene encodes CDR1 MNHNS and CDR2 SASEGT. This CDR3 comprises 14 residues. Trimming took off 3 bases at V and 1 base at J, with 6 bases between the two ends. The CDR3 protein is CASSDHRNTGELFF. For the CDR3, the DNA is TGTGCCAGCAGTGACCACAGGAACACCGGGGAGCTGTTTTTT.

The CDR3 protein is CASSPRTRYNEQFF. The CDR3 DNA reads as TGTGCCAGCAGCCCCCGGACTCGCTACAATGAGCAGTTCTTC. This rearrangement joins TRBV7-2 to TRBJ2-1, with TRBD2 as a possible D gene (5 bases). V was shortened by 5 bases and J by 3 bases, with 11 bases between the two germline ends. This CDR3 region has 14 residues. Germline values: CDR1 SGHTA, CDR2 FQGNSA.

This clone has only a few counts. The genes are TRBV5-1 and TRBJ2-2; 8 nucleotides match TRBD1. The CDR3 loop spans 15 amino acids. Germline CDR1 and CDR2: SGHRS and YFSETQ. Unmatched junction bases numbered 7, after V lost 4 bases and J lost 5 bases. CDR3 amino acids: CASSVTGVYTGELFF. Written as DNA, the CDR3 is TGCGCCAGCAGCGTGACAGGGGTTTATACCGGGGAGCTGTTTTTT.

This clone was counted only a few times. The chain uses TRBV6-5 and TRBJ2-7, with D possibly matching TRBD2 (6 bases). CDR3 length: 15 amino acids. In germline, CDR1 is MNHEY, CDR2 SVGAGI. The ends were cut back, 8 bases at V and 2 bases at J, with 19 bases in the middle. As DNA, the CDR3 is TGTGCCAGCCGATCCCGGGGGAGCCCTACCTACGAGCAGTACTTC. Residues: CASRSRGSPTYEQYF.

This clone was detected only a few times. DNA of the CDR3: TGTGCCATCAGACCAGAAGCGGGACGCTCCTACAATGAGCAGTTCTTC. This gives the protein CAIRPEAGRSYNEQFF. The chain joins TRBV10-3 to TRBJ2-1; 7 positions agree with TRBD2. The V gene end was trimmed by 6 bases and the J gene end by 0 bases; junction bases not matched to a gene: 8. The CDR3 runs to 16 residues. Germline lookup yields CDR1 ENHRY and CDR2 SYGVKD.

In its sample, this clone was seen once. The V gene is TRBV27, the J gene TRBJ2-2; a possible D gene is TRBD1 (6 bases). V lost 3 bases and J lost 6, with 8 bases in between. The germline V gene has CDR1 MNHEY and CDR2 SMNVEV (reference sequence). This CDR3 is built from 13 residues. For the CDR3, the DNA is TGTGCCAGCAGTTTTTGGGGGCCCGGGGAGCTGTTTTTT. This translates into CASSFWGPGELFF.

This clone was detected only once. This chain's CDR3 is CASRPQDRGLNTGELFF. DNA of the CDR3: TGTGCCAGCAGACCTCAGGACAGGGGGCTTAACACCGGGGAGCTGTTTTTT. The genes are TRBV5-4 and TRBJ2-2; 11 bases are a match to TRBD1. The CDR3 has 17 residues. After removal of 5 bases from V and 2 bases from J, the junction contained 8 bases not matched to a gene. Germline V lookup: CDR1 SGHNT, CDR2 YYREEE (reference sequence).

This clone was observed once. The V call is TRBV6-1, the J call TRBJ1-5; no clear D. The V end lost 0 bases, the J end lost 9 bases, and 12 bases lay between the germline ends. CDR3 length: 14 residues. In germline, CDR1 is MNHNS, CDR2 SASEGT. The DNA for the CDR3 is TGTGCCAGCAGTGAAGCACGCACCCGGGGGCCCCAGCATTTT. Protein sequence: CASSEARTRGPQHF.

This clone has only one observation. This sequence joins TRBV5-1 and TRBJ1-6; the match to TRBD1 covers 9 bases. There are 14 residues in the CDR3. With 6 bases clipped from V and 8 bases from J, the junction kept 6 bases outside the gene matches. Germline lookup yields CDR1 SGHRS and CDR2 YFSETQ. This chain's CDR3 is CASTPGQGHSPLHF. CDR3 nucleotides: TGCGCCAGCACCCCGGGACAGGGCCATTCACCCCTCCACTTT.

The chain recombines TRBV5-6 with TRBJ1-2, with 7 bases fitting TRBD1. Germline CDR1 is SGHDT and CDR2 is YYEEEE. V was pared by 4 bases and J by 0 bases, with 6 bases of the junction left unmatched. CDR3 length equals 15 residues. The CDR3 region has the DNA TGTGCCAGCAGCGTGGGAGGGACAGCTAACTATGGCTACACCTTC. It codes for CASSVGGTANYGYTF. The complete variable domain, with remaining parts taken from reference TRBV5-6 and TRBJ1-2, reads DAGVTQSPTHLIKTRGQQVTLRCSPKSGHDTVSWYQQALGQGPQFIFQYYEEEERQRGNFPDRFSGHQFPNYSSELNVNALLLGDSALYLCASSVGGTANYGYTFGSGTRLTVV.

The chain has TRBV4-1 and TRBJ2-2, with D unclear. Trimming took off 5 bases at V and 0 bases at J, with 10 bases between the two ends. This CDR3 spans 15 amino acids. Germline CDR1 is MGHRA and CDR2 is YSYEKL. Here the CDR3 reads CASSLNRANTGELFF. For the CDR3, the DNA is TGCGCCAGCAGCTTGAACAGAGCGAACACCGGGGAGCTGTTTTTT.

This chain uses TRBV2 with TRBJ2-7, with D maybe TRBD2 (6 bases). Germline-derived CDR1 and CDR2 are SNHLY and FYNNEI. The CDR3 length is 12 residues. The germline V and J ends were trimmed by 8 bases and 4 bases, with 12 bases remaining between them. The CDR3 DNA is TGTGCCAGCGACGGGAGAGCATACGAGCAGTACTTC. Protein: CASDGRAYEQYF.

The V call is TRBV6-9, the J call TRBJ2-7; D might be TRBD1 (5 bases). The CDR3 has 16 amino acids. V was clipped by 3 bases and J by 2 bases, with 17 bases between them. Germline CDR1 reads MNHGY; CDR2 reads SVAAGI. Here the CDR3 reads CASSYHRQQRTYEQYF. In nucleotides, the CDR3 is TGTGCCAGCAGTTACCATCGACAGCAAAGGACCTACGAGCAGTACTTC.

This chain uses TRBV9 with TRBJ2-7; 8 bases align to TRBD1. The CDR3 extends over 14 amino acids. Germline V gene lookup returns CDR1 SGDLS and CDR2 YYNGEE. Germline trimming cut 0 bases from V and 6 bases from J; bases unmatched to any gene: 5. CDR3 sequence reads: CASSVGSDRVEQYF. DNA for the CDR3: TGTGCCAGCAGCGTAGGATCGGACAGGGTCGAGCAGTACTTC.

This clone was seen only once. Here the CDR3 reads CATHLLYTIYF. CDR3 bases: TGTGCCACGCACCTCCTATACACCATATATTTT. The chain couples TRBV6-5 to TRBJ1-3; D not certain. The CDR3 extends over 11 amino acids. The germline V gene encodes CDR1 MNHEY and CDR2 SVGAGI. V was trimmed by 10 bases and J by 8 bases, leaving 12 bases between them.

The chain recombines TRBV24-1 with TRBJ2-5, with a possible D match to TRBD1 (5 bases). Germline V lookup: CDR1 KGHDR, CDR2 SFDVKD. The V gene lost 6 bases and the J gene lost 4 bases, with 5 bases spanning the gap. CDR3 length equals 11 residues. The CDR3 bases are TGTGCCACCAGTACAGGAGAGACCCAGTACTTC. It is translated as CATSTGETQYF.

The chain carries TRBV5-8 and TRBJ1-6; TRBD1 agrees at 8 bases. Germline values: CDR1 SGHTS, CDR2 YDEGEE. The CDR3 has 16 amino acids. Germline trimming cut 4 bases from V and 5 bases from J; bases unmatched to any gene: 8. Here the CDR3 reads CASSRIRTGNNSPLHF. The CDR3 region has the DNA TGTGCCAGCAGCCGCATCCGGACAGGGAATAATTCACCCCTCCACTTT.

The CDR3 loop reads CASSHTGRKYEQYF. The CDR3, as DNA: TGCGCCAGCAGTCATACAGGACGGAAGTACGAGCAGTACTTC. This chain connects TRBV23-1 to TRBJ2-7; D perhaps matches TRBD1 (5 bases). TRBV23-1 has ORF status, its function being uncertain. The V gene lost 3 bases and the J gene lost 4 bases, with 13 bases spanning the gap. The CDR3 loop spans 14 amino acids.

The chain links TRBV6-5 to TRBJ2-7; a weak D match, TRBD1 (6 bases). CDR1 MNHEY and CDR2 SVGAGI come from the germline V gene. This CDR3 has 16 amino acids. V was shortened by 2 bases and J by 3 bases, with 17 bases between the two germline ends. CDR3 bases: TGTGCCAGCAGTTACCTGCGGCCGCAGGGGATCTACGAGCAGTACTTC. Amino acid sequence: CASSYLRPQGIYEQYF.

The chain uses TRBV6-2 or TRBV6-3 and TRBJ1-4; a possible D gene is TRBD1 (5 bases). Germline V CDR1 and CDR2: MNHEY, SVGEGT. Trimming removed 6 bases from V and 8 bases from J, with 19 bases in between. This CDR3 has 15 residues. The CDR3 bases are TGTGCCAGCAGCCCGGGACTAACCTCGGGAGAAAAACTGTTTTTT. Its translation: CASSPGLTSGEKLFF.

The chain links TRBV7-9 to TRBJ2-3; D perhaps matches TRBD1 (6 bases). Trimming took off 5 bases at V and 3 bases at J, with 9 bases between the two ends. Germline CDR1 is SEHNR and CDR2 is FQNEAQ (reference sequence). This CDR3 is 13 amino acids long. This CDR3 is CASSLGATDTQYF. CDR3 DNA sequence: TGTGCCAGCAGCCTGGGGGCAACAGATACGCAGTATTTT.

The chain is built from TRBV7-9 and TRBJ2-4; D might be TRBD2 (6 bases). Germline loops: CDR1 SEHNR, CDR2 FQNEAQ (reference sequence). The germline V and J ends were trimmed by 5 bases and 8 bases, with 25 bases remaining between them. This CDR3 has 17 residues. CDR3 DNA sequence: TGTGCCAGCAGCCAAAACCGGGTGGGTGGCGGCGGGGACATTCAGTACTTC. Residues: CASSQNRVGGGGDIQYF.

The gene calls are TRBV14 and TRBJ2-2, with D maybe TRBD2 (5 bases). Germline V lookup: CDR1 SGHDN, CDR2 FVKESK. CDR3 length: 17 residues. V dropped 1 base and J dropped 2 bases, with 14 bases sitting between them. CDR3 loop: CASSQGITGVNTGELFF. CDR3 sequence (DNA): TGTGCCAGCAGCCAAGGAATAACCGGGGTTAACACCGGGGAGCTGTTTTTT.

The V and J genes are TRBV9 and TRBJ2-1; possible D gene TRBD2, 6 bases. V lost 0 bases and J lost 2, with 9 bases in between. Germline-derived CDR1 and CDR2 are SGDLS and YYNGEE. The CDR3 loop spans 15 amino acids. The CDR3: CASSVVADPYNEQFF. The CDR3 DNA reads TGTGCCAGCAGCGTAGTAGCGGACCCCTACAATGAGCAGTTCTTC.